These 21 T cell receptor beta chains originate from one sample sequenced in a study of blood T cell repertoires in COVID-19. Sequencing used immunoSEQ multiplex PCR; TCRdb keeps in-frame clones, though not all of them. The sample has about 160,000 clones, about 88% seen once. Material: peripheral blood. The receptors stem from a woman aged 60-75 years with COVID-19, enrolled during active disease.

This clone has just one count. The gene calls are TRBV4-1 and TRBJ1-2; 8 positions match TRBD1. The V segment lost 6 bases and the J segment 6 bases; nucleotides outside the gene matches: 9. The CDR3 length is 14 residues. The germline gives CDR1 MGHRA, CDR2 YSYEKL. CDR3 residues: CASSRQGFIDGYTF. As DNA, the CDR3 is TGCGCCAGCAGTCGACAGGGGTTTATCGATGGCTACACCTTC.

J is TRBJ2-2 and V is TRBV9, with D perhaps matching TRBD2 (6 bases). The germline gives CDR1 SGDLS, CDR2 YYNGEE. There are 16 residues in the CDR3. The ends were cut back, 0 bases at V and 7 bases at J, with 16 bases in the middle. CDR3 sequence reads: CASSVAVAVQSGELFF. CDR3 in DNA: TGTGCCAGCAGCGTAGCGGTAGCGGTACAAAGCGGGGAGCTGTTTTTT.

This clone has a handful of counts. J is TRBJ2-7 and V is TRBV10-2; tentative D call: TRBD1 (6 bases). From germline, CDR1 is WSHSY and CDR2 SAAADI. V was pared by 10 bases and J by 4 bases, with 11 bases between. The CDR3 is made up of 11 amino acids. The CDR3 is CATMQGYEQYF. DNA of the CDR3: TGCGCCACTATGCAGGGGTACGAGCAGTACTTC.

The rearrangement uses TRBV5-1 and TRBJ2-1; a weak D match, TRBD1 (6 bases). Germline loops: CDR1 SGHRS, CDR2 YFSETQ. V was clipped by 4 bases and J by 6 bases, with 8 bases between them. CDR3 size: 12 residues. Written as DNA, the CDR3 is TGCGCCAGCAGCAGCAGGGGCAATGAGCAGTTCTTC. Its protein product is CASSSRGNEQFF.

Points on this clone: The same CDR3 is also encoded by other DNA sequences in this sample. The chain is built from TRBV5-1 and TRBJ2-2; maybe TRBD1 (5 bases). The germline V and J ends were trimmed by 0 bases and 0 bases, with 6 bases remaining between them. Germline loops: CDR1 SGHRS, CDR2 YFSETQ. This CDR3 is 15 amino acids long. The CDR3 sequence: CASSLAGPNTGELFF. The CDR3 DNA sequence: TGCGCCAGCAGCTTGGCAGGGCCGAACACCGGGGAGCTGTTTTTT.

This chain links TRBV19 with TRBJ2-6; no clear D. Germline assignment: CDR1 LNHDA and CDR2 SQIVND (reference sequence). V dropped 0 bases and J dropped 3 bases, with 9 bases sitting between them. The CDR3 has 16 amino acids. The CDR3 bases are TGTGCCAGTAGTATAGATCTAGGCAGTGGGGCCAACGTCCTGACTTTC. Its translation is CASSIDLGSGANVLTF.

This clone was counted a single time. CDR3 nucleotide sequence: TGTGCCAGCAGTCTCGACAGGGGGACCCAGTACTTC. Its protein product is CASSLDRGTQYF. V and J are TRBV27 and TRBJ2-5; 8 bases are a match to TRBD1. Germline loops: CDR1 MNHEY, CDR2 SMNVEV (reference sequence). The J segment lost 7 bases and the V segment lost 5 bases, leaving 3 bases of the junction unmatched. The CDR3 spans 12 residues.

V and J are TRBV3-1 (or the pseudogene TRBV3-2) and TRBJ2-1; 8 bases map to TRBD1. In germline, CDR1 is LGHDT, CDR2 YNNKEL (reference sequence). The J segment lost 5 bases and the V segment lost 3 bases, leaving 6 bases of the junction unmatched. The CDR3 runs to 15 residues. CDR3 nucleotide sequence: TGTGCCAGCAGCCATTGGGACAGGCGAAACAATGAGCAGTTCTTC. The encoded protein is CASSHWDRRNNEQFF.

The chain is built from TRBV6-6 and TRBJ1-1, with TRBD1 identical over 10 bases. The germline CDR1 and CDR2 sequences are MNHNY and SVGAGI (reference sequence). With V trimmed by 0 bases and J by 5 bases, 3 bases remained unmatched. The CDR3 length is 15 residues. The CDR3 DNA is TGTGCCAGCAGTTACTCGACAGGGGGCCGGACTGAAGCTTTCTTT. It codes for CASSYSTGGRTEAFF.

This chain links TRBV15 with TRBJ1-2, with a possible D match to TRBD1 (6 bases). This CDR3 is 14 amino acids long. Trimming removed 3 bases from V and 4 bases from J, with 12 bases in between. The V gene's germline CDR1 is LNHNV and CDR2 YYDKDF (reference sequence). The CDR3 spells CATSSPRGGYGYTF. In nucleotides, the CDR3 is TGTGCCACCAGCAGCCCTAGAGGGGGCTATGGCTACACCTTC.

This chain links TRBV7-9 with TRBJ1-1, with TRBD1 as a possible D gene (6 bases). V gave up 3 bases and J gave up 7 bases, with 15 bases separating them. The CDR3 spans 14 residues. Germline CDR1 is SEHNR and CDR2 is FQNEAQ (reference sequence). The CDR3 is CASSFYRVEVEAFF. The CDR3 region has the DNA TGTGCCAGCAGCTTCTACAGGGTGGAAGTTGAAGCTTTCTTT.

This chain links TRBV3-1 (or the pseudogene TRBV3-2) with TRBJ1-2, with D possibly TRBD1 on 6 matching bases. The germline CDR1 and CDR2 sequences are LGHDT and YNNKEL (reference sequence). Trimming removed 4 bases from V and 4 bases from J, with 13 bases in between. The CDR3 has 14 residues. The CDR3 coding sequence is TGTGCCAGCAGCCGCGGACAGTCTCGCTATGGCTACACCTTC. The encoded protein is CASSRGQSRYGYTF.

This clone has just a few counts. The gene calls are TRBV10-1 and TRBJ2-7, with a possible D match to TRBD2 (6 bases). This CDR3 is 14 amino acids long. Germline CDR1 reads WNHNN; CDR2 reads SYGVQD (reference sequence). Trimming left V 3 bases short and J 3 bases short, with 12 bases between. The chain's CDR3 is CASSEGGYGYEQYF. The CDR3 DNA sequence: TGCGCCAGCAGTGAAGGAGGGTACGGCTACGAGCAGTACTTC.

The CDR3 is CASSPSGTNTGELFF. In nucleotides, the CDR3 is TGTGCCAGCAGCCCTAGCGGAACGAACACCGGGGAGCTGTTTTTT. The genes are TRBV7-8 and TRBJ2-2, with 7 nucleotides matching TRBD2. This CDR3 comprises 15 residues. CDR1 is SGHVS and CDR2 is FQNEAQ in the germline V gene. Trimming at V came to 5 bases and at J to 0 bases, leaving 3 bases not matched to a gene.

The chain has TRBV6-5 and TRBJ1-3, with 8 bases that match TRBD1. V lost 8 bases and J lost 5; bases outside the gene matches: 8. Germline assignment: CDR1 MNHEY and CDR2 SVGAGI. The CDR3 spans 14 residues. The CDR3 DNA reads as TGTGCCAGCGGACCTAGACAGGGGCGAAACACCATATATTTT. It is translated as CASGPRQGRNTIYF.

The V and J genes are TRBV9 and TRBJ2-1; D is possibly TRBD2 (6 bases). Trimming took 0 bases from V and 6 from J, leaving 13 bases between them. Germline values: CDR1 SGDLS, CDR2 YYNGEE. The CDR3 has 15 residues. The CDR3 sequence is CASSVELAPFNEQFF. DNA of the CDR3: TGTGCCAGCAGCGTAGAACTAGCCCCCTTCAATGAGCAGTTCTTC. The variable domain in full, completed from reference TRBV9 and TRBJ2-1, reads DSGVTQTPKHLITATGQRVTLRCSPRSGDLSVYWYQQSLDQGLQFLIQYYNGEERAKGNILERFSAQQFPDLHSELNLSSLELGDSALYFCASSVELAPFNEQFFGPGTRLTVL.

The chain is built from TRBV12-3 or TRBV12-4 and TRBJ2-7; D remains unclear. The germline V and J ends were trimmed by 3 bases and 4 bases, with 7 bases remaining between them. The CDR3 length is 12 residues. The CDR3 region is CASSFGAYEQYF. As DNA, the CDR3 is TGTGCCAGCAGTTTCGGAGCGTACGAGCAGTACTTC.

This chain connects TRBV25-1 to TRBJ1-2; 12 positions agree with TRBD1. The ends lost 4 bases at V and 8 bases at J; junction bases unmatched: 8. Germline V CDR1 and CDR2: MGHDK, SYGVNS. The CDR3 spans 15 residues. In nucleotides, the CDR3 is TGTGCCAGCAGTGGACGGCTAGGGACAGGGGGCGGCTACACCTTC. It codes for CASSGRLGTGGGYTF.

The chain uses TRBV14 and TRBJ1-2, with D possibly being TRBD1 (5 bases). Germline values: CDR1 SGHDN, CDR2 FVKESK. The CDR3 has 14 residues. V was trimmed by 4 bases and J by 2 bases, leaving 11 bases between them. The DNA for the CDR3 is TGTGCCAGCAGCCTCCGACAGACCAACTATGGCTACACCTTC. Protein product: CASSLRQTNYGYTF.

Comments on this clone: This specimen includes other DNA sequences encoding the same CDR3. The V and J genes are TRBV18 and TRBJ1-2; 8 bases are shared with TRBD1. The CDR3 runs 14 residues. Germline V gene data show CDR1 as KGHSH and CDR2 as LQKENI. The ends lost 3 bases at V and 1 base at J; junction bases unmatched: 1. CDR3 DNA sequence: TGTGCCAGCTCACCCGGACAGGGTAACTATGGCTACACCTTC. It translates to CASSPGQGNYGYTF.

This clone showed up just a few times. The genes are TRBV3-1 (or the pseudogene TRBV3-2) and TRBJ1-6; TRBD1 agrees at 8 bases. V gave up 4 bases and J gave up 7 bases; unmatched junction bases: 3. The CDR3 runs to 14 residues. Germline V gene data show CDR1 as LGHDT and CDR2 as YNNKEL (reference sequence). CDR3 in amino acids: CASSRGTGNSPLHF. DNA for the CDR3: TGTGCCAGCAGCCGAGGGACAGGCAATTCACCCCTCCACTTT.